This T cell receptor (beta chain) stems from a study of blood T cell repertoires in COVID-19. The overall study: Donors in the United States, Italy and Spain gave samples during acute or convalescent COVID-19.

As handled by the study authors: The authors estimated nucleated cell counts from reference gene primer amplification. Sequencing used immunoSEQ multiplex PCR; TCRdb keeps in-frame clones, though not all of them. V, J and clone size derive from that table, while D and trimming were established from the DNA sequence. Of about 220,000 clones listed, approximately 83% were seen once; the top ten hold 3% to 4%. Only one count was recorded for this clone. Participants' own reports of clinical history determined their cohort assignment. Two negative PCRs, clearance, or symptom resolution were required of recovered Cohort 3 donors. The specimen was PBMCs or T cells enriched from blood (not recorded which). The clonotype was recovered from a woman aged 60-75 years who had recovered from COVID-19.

CDR3 sequence: CASSLSPSGGDNEQFF. CDR3 in DNA: TGCGCCAGCAGCTTGTCCCCTAGCGGGGGGGACAATGAGCAGTTCTTC. The rearrangement links TRBV5-1 to TRBJ2-1; 12 bases align to TRBD2. The CDR3 totals 16 residues. Germline CDR1 and CDR2: SGHRS and YFSETQ. V shed 1 base, J shed 5 bases, and the junction held 4 bases outside the gene matches.